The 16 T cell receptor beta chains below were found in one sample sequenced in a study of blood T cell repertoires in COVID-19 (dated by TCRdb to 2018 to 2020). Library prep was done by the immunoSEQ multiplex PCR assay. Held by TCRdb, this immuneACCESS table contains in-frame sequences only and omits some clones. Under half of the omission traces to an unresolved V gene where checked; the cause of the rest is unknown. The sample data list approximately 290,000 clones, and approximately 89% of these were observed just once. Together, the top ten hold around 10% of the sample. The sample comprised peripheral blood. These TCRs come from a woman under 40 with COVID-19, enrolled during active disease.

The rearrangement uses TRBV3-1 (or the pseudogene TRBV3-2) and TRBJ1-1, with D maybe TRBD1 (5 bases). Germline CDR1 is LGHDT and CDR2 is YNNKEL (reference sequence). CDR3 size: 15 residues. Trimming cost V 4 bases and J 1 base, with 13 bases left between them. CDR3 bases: TGTGCCAGCAGCCCGAGAAAGACAGCGAACACTGAAGCTTTCTTT. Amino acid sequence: CASSPRKTANTEAFF.

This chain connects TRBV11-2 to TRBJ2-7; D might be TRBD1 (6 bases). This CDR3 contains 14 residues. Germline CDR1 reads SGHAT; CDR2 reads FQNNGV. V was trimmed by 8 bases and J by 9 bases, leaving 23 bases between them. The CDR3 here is CASVRNRAGVGQYF. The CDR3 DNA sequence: TGTGCCAGCGTAAGGAACAGGGCGGGCGTCGGGCAGTACTTC.

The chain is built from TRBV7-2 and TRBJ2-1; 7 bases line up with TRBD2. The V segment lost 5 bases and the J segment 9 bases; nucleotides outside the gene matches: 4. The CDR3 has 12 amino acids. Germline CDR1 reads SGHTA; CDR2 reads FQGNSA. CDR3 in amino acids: CASSIGLGEQFF. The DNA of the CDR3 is TGTGCCAGCAGCATAGGACTAGGTGAGCAGTTCTTC.

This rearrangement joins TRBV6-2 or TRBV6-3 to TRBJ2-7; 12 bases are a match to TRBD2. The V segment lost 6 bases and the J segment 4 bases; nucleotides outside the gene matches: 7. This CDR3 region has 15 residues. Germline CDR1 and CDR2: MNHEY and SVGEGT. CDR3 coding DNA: TGTGCCAGCAGCCGACTAGCGGGGGAGGGGTACGAGCAGTACTTC. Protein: CASSRLAGEGYEQYF.

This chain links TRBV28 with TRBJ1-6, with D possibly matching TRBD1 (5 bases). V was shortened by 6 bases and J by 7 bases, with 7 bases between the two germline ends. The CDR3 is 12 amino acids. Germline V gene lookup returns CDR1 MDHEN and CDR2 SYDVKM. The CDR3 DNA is TGTGCCAGCAGCGGGGGGAATTCACCCCTCCACTTT. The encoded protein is CASSGGNSPLHF.

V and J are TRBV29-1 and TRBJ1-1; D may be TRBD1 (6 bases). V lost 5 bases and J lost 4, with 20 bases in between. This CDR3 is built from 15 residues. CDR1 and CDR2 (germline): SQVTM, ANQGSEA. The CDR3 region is CSVIETGRGGTEAFF. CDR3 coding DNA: TGCAGCGTTATAGAAACAGGGAGGGGGGGCACTGAAGCTTTCTTT.

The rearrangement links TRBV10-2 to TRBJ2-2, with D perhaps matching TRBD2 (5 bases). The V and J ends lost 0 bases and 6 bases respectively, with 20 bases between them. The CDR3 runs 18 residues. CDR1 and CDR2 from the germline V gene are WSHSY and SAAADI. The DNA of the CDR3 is TGCGCCAGCAGTGAGTCGGACCCCGCTAGCACGGTCCCCGGGGAGCTGTTTTTT. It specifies CASSESDPASTVPGELFF.

Here the CDR3 reads CASTTGPAGYEQYF. CDR3 coding DNA: TGTGCCAGCACCACGGGTCCGGCCGGGTACGAGCAGTACTTC. The chain has TRBV6-5 and TRBJ2-7; D unresolved. V was cut by 7 bases and J by 4 bases, with 17 bases left in between. In germline, CDR1 is MNHEY, CDR2 SVGAGI. The length of the CDR3 is 14 residues.

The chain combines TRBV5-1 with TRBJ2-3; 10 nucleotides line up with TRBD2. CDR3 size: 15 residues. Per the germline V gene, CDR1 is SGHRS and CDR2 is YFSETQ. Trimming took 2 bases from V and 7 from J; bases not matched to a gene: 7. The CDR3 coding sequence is TGCGCCAGCAGCTTACAGCGGGGGGGCTTAAATACGCAGTATTTT. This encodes CASSLQRGGLNTQYF.

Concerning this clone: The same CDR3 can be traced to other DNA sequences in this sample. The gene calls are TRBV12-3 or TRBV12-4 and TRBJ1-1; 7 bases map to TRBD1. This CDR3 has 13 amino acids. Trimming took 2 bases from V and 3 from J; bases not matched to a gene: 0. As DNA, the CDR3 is TGTGCCAGCAGTTTAACAGGGGACACTGAAGCTTTCTTT. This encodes CASSLTGDTEAFF.

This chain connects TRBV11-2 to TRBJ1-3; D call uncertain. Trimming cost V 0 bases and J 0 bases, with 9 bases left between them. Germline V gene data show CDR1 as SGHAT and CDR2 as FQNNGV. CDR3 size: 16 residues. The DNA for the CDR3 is TGTGCCAGCAGCTTAGATCTGCTATACTCTGGAAACACCATATATTTT. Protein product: CASSLDLLYSGNTIYF. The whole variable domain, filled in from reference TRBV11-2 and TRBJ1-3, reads EAGVAQSPRYKIIEKRQSVAFWCNPISGHATLYWYQQILGQGPKLLIQFQNNGVVDDSQLPKDRFSAERLKGVDSTLKIQPAKLEDSAVYLCASSLDLLYSGNTIYFGEGSWLTVV.

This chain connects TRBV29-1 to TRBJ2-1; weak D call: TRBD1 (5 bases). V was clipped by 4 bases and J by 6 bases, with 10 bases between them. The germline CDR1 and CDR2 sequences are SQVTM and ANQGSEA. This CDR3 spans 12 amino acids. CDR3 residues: CSVVRQPNEQFF. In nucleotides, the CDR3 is TGCAGCGTTGTCCGACAGCCCAATGAGCAGTTCTTC.

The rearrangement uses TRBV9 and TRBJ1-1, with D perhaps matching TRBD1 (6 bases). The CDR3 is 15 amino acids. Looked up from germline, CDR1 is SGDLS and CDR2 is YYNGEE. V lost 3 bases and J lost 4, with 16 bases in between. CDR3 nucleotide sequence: TGTGCCAGCAGCGCTAGGACAGCTCTTCCCACTGAAGCTTTCTTT. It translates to CASSARTALPTEAFF.

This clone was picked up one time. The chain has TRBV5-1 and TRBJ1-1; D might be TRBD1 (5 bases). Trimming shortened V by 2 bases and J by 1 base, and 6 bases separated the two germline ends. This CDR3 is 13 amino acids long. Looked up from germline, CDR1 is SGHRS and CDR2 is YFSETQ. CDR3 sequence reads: CASSLQENTEAFF. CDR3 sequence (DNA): TGCGCCAGCAGCTTACAGGAGAACACTGAAGCTTTCTTT.

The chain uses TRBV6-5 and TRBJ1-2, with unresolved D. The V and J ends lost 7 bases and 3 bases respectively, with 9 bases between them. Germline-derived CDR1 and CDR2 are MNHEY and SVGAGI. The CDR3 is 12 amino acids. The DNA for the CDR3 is TGTGCCAGCACCACGGACTACTATGGCTACACCTTC. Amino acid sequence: CASTTDYYGYTF.

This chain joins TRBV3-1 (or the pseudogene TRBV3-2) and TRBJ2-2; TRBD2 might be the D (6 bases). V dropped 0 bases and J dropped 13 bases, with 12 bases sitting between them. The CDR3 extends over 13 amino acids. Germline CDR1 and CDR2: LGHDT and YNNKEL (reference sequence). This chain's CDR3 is CASSQDLSRGLFF. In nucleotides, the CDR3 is TGTGCCAGCAGCCAAGATTTGTCGCGGGGGCTGTTTTTT.